This T cell receptor (beta chain) originates from a study of T cell responses to AZD1222 COVID-19 vaccine. Overall study findings and caveats: The reported proportion of spike-specific TCRs targeting unmutated variant regions was nearly half.

Profiling relied on immunoSEQ multiplex PCR, and the TCRdb table lists in-frame clones only, not all of them. The table includes some 110,000 clones, roughly 87% detected once. Germline values: CDR1 KGHDR, CDR2 SFDVKD. The CDR3 runs to 14 residues. V dropped 0 bases and J dropped 7 bases, with 9 bases sitting between them. Remarks on this clone: Its antigen is unidentified.

V and J are TRBV24-1 and TRBJ1-5; a weak D match, TRBD1 (5 bases). The sequencing used peripheral blood, collected 28 days after the second AZD1222 dose. The TCR was taken from an adult who received the AZD1222 COVID-19 vaccine. The CDR3 here is CATSDLQGTQPQHF. The CDR3 bases are TGTGCCACCAGTGATTTGCAGGGAACCCAGCCCCAGCATTTT.